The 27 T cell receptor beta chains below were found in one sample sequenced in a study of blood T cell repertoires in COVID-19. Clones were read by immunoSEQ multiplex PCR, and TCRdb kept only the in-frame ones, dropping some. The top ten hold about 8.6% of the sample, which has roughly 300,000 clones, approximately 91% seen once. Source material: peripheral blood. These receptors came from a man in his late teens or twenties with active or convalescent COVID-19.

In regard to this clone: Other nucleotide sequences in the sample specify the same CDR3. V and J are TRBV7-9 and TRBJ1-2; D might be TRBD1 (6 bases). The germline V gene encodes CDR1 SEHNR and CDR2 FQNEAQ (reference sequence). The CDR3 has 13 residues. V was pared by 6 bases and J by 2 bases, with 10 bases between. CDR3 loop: CASSLQGNYGYTF. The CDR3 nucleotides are TGTGCCAGCAGTCTCCAGGGGAACTATGGCTACACCTTC.

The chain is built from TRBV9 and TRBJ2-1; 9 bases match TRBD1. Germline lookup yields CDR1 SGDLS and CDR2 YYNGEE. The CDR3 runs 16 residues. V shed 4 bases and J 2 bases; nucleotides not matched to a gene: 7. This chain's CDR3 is CASSITGGFTYNEQFF. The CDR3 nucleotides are TGTGCCAGCAGCATTACAGGGGGCTTCACCTACAATGAGCAGTTCTTC.

CDR3 nucleotide sequence: TGTGCCAGCAGGCCCCGACAGGGGAACACTGAAGCTTTCTTT. This codes for CASRPRQGNTEAFF. The rearrangement joins TRBV6-6 to TRBJ1-1, with 7 bases lining up with TRBD1. This CDR3 is 14 amino acids long. The germline V gene encodes CDR1 MNHNY and CDR2 SVGAGI (reference sequence). V trimming: 6 bases; J trimming: 1 base; junction bases outside the gene matches: 5.

The CDR3 bases are TGTGCCAGCAGCCGGGACAGGTTCGGCTCACCCCTCCACTTT. Translation gives CASSRDRFGSPLHF. This chain uses TRBV5-6 with TRBJ1-6, with 8 bases fitting TRBD1. Germline trimming cut 4 bases from V and 10 bases from J; bases unmatched to any gene: 7. This CDR3 is 14 amino acids long. Germline V gene data show CDR1 as SGHDT and CDR2 as YYEEEE. The variable domain in full, completed from reference TRBV5-6 and TRBJ1-6, reads DAGVTQSPTHLIKTRGQQVTLRCSPKSGHDTVSWYQQALGQGPQFIFQYYEEEERQRGNFPDRFSGHQFPNYSSELNVNALLLGDSALYLCASSRDRFGSPLHFGNGTRLTVT.

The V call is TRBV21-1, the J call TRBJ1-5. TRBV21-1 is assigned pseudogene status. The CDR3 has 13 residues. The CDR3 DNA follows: TGTGCCACCACCGGGCCCCGGGGTCAGCCCCAGCATTTT. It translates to CATTGPRGQPQHF.

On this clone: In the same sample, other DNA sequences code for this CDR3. The CDR3: CASSLGQGAYEQYF. CDR3 bases: TGCGCCAGCAGCCTTGGACAGGGGGCCTACGAGCAGTACTTC. The V gene is TRBV5-1, the J gene TRBJ2-7; the match to TRBD1 covers 10 bases. Per germline, CDR1 SGHRS and CDR2 YFSETQ. Trimming took 4 bases from V and 2 from J; bases not matched to a gene: 3. This CDR3 has 14 residues.

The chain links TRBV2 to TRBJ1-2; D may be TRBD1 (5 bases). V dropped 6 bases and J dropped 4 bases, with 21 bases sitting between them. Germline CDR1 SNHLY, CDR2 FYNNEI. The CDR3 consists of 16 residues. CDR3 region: CASSKNVRGGSYGYTF. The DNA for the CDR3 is TGTGCCAGCAGCAAAAATGTAAGGGGTGGATCCTATGGCTACACCTTC.

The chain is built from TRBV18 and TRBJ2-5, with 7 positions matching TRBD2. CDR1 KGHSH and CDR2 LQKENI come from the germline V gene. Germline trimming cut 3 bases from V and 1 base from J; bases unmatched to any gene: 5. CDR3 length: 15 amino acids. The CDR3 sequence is CASSPNRGGQETQYF. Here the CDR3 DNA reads TGTGCCAGCTCACCGAATCGCGGGGGCCAAGAGACCCAGTACTTC. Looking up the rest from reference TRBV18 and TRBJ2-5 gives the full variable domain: NAGVMQNPRHLVRRRGQEARLRCSPMKGHSHVYWYRQLPEEGLKFMVYLQKENIIDESGMPKERFSAEFPKEGPSILRIQQVVRGDSAAYFCASSPNRGGQETQYFGPGTRLLVL.

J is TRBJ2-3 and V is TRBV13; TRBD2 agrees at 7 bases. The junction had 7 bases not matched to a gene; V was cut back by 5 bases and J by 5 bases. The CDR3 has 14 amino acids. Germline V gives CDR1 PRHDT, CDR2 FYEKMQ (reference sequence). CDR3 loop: CASSATSLGDTQYF. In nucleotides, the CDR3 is TGTGCCAGCAGCGCGACTAGCTTAGGAGATACGCAGTATTTT.

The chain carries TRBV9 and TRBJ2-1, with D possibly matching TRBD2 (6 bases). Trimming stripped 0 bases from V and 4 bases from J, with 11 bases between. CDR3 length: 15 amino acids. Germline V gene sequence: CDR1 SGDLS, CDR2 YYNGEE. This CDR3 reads CASSVGGAQYNEQFF. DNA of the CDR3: TGTGCCAGCAGCGTAGGCGGGGCCCAATACAATGAGCAGTTCTTC.

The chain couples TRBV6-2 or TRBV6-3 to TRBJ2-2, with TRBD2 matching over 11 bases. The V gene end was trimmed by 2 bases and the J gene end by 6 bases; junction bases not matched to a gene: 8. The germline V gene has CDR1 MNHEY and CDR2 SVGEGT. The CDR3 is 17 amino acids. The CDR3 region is CASSYGIAGGPSGELFF. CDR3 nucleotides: TGTGCCAGCAGTTACGGAATAGCGGGGGGGCCTTCCGGGGAGCTGTTTTTT.

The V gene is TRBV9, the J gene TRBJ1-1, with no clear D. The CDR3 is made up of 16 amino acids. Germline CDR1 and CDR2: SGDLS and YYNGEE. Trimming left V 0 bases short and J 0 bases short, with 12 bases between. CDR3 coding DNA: TGTGCCAGCAGCGTAGGTTCCTTATACATGAACACTGAAGCTTTCTTT. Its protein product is CASSVGSLYMNTEAFF.

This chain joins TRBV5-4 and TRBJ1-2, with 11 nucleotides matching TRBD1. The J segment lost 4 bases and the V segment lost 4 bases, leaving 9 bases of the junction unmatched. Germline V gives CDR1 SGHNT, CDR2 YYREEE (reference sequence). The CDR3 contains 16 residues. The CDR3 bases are TGTGCCAGCAGCAATGGACAGGGGGCCAGCGGCTATGGCTACACCTTC. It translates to CASSNGQGASGYGYTF.

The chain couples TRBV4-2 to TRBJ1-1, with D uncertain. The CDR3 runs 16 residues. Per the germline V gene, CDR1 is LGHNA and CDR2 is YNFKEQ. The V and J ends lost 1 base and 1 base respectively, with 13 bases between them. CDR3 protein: CASSQGLALSNTEAFF. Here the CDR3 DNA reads TGTGCCAGCAGCCAAGGGTTGGCCCTTTCGAACACTGAAGCTTTCTTT.

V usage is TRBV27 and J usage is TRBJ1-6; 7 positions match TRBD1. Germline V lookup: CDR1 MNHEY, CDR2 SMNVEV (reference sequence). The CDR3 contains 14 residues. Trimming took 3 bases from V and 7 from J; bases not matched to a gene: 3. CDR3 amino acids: CASSLGTANSPLHF. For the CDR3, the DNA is TGTGCCAGCAGTTTGGGGACAGCAAATTCACCCCTCCACTTT.

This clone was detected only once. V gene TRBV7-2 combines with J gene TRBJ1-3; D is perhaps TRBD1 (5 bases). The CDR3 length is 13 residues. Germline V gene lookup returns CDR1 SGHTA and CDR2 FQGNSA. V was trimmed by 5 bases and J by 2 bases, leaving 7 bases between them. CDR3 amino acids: CASSGATGNTIYF. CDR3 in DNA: TGTGCCAGCAGCGGGGCTACTGGAAACACCATATATTTT.

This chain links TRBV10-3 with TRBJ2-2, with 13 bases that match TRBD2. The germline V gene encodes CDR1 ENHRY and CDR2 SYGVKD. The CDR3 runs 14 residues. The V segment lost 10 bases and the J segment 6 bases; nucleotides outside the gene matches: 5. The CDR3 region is CATTSGGAPGELFF. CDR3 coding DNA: TGTGCCACCACTAGCGGGGGGGCCCCCGGGGAGCTGTTTTTT.

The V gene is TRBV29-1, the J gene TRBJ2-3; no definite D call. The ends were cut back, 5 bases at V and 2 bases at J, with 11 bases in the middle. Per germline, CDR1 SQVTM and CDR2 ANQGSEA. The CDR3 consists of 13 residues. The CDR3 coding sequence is TGCAGCGTTTTAGCAGTATACACAGATACGCAGTATTTT. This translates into CSVLAVYTDTQYF.

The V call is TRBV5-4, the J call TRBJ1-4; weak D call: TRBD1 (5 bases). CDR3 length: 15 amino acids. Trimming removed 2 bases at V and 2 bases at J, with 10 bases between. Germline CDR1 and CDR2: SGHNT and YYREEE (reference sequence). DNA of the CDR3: TGTGCCAGCAGCTTCCAGGGCAAGACTAATGAAAAACTGTTTTTT. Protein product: CASSFQGKTNEKLFF.

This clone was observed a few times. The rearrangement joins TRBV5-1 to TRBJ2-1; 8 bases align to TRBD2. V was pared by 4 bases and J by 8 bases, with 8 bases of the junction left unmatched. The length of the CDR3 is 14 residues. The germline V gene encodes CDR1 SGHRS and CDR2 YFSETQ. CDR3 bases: TGCGCCAGCAGCGAGGGACTAGATGGCGATGAGCAGTTCTTC. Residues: CASSEGLDGDEQFF.

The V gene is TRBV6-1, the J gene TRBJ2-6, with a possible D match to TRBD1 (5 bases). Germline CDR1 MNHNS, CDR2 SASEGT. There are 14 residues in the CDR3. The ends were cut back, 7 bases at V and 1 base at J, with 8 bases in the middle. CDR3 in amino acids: CASTQGSGANVLTF. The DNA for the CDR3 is TGTGCCAGCACGCAGGGTTCTGGGGCCAACGTCCTGACTTTC.

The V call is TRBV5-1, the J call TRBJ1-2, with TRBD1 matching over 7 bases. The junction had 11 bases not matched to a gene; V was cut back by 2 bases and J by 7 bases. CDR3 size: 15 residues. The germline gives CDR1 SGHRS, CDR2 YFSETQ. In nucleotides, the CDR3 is TGCGCCAGCAGCTTTGGTGGGACAGAAATTCCTGGCTACACCTTC. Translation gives CASSFGGTEIPGYTF.

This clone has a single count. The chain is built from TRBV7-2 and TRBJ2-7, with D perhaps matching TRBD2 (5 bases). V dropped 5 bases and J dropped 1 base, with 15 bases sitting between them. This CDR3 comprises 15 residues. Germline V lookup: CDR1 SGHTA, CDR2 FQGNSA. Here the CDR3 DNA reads TGTGCCAGCAGCATCACCGGGGAGCCTTCCTACGAGCAGTACTTC. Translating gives CASSITGEPSYEQYF.

The CDR3 spells CASSEYPGREEKAFF. CDR3 coding DNA: TGTGCCAGCAGTGAATACCCCGGCAGGGAAGAGAAAGCTTTCTTT. The J gene is TRBJ1-1, the V gene TRBV25-1; D might be TRBD1 (5 bases). CDR1 MGHDK and CDR2 SYGVNS come from the germline V gene. CDR3 length equals 15 residues. V gave up 0 bases and J gave up 9 bases, with 17 bases separating them.

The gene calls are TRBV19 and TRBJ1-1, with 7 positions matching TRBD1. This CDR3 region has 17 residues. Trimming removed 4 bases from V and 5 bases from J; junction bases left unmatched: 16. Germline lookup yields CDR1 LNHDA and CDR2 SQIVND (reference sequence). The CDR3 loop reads CASSTYTRQGRSTEAFF. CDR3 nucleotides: TGTGCCAGTAGTACCTATACCCGACAGGGACGTAGTACTGAAGCTTTCTTT.

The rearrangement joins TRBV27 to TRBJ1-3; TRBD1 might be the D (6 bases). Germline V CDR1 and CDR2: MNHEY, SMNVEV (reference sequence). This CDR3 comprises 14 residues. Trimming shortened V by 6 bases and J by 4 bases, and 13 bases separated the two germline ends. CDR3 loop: CASRPRGGGNTIYF. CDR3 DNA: TGTGCCAGCAGACCCCGGGGGGGCGGAAACACCATATATTTT.

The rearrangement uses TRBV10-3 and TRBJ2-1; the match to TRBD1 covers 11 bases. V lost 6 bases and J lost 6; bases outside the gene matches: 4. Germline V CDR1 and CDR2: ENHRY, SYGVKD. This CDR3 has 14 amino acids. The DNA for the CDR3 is TGTGCCATCAGGGGACAGGGGGTGGGCAATGAGCAGTTCTTC. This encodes CAIRGQGVGNEQFF.